Many counts were recorded for the clone carrying this TCR beta chain. Its antigen remains unknown. One base away lies a much larger clone, so this may be a sequencing read error. Time point defined: newly diagnosed GD, antithyroid drugs for less than 3 months. The TCR library used RNA extracted from PBMCs. Arm-PCR of CDR3 regions and iRepertoire HTBI primers were used to build TCR beta libraries. TCRdb ran MiXCR on the multiplex PCR reads and lists one entry per CDR3 protein. Here the sample spans about 430,000 distinct CDR3 sequences, about 15% being singletons. The data belong to a study of regulatory T cells in long-lasting Graves disease. Study-level points and caveats: Relative to new patients (roughly 970), persistent patients exhibited greater sharing of public clonotypes (2,741).

The same data also contributed to another study, on T cells in Graves' hyperthyroidism and ophthalmopathy. In that study: The TCR CDR3 first-round RT-PCR relied on the HTBI primer set. Among clonotypes expanded in thyroid above 0.001, most were also found in blood. The authors' 13 V-J model separated ophthalmopathy from stable hyperthyroidism.

Source: peripheral blood mononuclear cells (PBMCs), taken at new diagnosis, from a patient treated with antithyroid drugs. The receptor's source is a middle-aged woman with Graves disease.

The CDR3 spells CASSEASGRTDTQYF. The DNA of the CDR3 is TGTGCCAGCAGTGAGGCTAGCGGGAGGACAGATACGCAGTATTTT. The chain employs TRBV6-4 and TRBJ2-3; TRBD2 matches at 11 bases. The germline CDR1 and CDR2 sequences are MRHNA and SNTAGT. The CDR3 extends over 15 amino acids. V lost 3 bases and J lost 3; bases outside the gene matches: 2.